This TCR beta chain was sequenced in a study of CXCR3-negative and CXCR3-positive naive CD8 T cells. Each TRB cDNA library was prepared by 5' RACE (with UMI labels). TCRdb reprocessed the 5' RACE reads, keeping one entry per CDR3 protein, no DNA. In all, the sample yields about 38,000 distinct CDR3 sequences. Sequencing was carried out using memory CD8+ T cells from blood. The TCR sequence derives from a human donor in good health. Some clones in this sample may be carry-over from other donors' samples.

The CDR3 here is CASTAGLRGTDTQYF. The chain links TRBV5-5 to TRBJ2-3; TCRdb's D call of TRBD2 is untestable without DNA. There are 15 residues in the CDR3. CDR1 is SGHKS, CDR2 YYEKEE, per germline (reference sequence).